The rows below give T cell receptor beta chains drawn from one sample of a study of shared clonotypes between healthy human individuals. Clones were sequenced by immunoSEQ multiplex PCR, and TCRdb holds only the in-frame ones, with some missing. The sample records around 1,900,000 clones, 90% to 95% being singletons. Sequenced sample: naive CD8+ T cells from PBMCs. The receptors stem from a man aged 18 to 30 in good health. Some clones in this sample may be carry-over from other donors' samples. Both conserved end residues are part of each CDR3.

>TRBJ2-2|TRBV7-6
CASSLLLAGDGTGELFF
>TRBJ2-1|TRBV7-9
CASSLAQGLNEQFF
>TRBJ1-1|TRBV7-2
CASSLWGNTEAFF
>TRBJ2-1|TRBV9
CASSPLVVSGNEQFF
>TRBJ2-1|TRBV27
CASSRPGLAGGYEQFF
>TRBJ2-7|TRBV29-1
CSGTSSGNYEQYF
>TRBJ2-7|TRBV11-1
CASSIQGARQYEQYF
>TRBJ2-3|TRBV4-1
CASSQVSRAHTDTQYF
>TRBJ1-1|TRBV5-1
CASSPGRAPGGEAFF
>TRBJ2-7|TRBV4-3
CASSPSRGSSYEQYF